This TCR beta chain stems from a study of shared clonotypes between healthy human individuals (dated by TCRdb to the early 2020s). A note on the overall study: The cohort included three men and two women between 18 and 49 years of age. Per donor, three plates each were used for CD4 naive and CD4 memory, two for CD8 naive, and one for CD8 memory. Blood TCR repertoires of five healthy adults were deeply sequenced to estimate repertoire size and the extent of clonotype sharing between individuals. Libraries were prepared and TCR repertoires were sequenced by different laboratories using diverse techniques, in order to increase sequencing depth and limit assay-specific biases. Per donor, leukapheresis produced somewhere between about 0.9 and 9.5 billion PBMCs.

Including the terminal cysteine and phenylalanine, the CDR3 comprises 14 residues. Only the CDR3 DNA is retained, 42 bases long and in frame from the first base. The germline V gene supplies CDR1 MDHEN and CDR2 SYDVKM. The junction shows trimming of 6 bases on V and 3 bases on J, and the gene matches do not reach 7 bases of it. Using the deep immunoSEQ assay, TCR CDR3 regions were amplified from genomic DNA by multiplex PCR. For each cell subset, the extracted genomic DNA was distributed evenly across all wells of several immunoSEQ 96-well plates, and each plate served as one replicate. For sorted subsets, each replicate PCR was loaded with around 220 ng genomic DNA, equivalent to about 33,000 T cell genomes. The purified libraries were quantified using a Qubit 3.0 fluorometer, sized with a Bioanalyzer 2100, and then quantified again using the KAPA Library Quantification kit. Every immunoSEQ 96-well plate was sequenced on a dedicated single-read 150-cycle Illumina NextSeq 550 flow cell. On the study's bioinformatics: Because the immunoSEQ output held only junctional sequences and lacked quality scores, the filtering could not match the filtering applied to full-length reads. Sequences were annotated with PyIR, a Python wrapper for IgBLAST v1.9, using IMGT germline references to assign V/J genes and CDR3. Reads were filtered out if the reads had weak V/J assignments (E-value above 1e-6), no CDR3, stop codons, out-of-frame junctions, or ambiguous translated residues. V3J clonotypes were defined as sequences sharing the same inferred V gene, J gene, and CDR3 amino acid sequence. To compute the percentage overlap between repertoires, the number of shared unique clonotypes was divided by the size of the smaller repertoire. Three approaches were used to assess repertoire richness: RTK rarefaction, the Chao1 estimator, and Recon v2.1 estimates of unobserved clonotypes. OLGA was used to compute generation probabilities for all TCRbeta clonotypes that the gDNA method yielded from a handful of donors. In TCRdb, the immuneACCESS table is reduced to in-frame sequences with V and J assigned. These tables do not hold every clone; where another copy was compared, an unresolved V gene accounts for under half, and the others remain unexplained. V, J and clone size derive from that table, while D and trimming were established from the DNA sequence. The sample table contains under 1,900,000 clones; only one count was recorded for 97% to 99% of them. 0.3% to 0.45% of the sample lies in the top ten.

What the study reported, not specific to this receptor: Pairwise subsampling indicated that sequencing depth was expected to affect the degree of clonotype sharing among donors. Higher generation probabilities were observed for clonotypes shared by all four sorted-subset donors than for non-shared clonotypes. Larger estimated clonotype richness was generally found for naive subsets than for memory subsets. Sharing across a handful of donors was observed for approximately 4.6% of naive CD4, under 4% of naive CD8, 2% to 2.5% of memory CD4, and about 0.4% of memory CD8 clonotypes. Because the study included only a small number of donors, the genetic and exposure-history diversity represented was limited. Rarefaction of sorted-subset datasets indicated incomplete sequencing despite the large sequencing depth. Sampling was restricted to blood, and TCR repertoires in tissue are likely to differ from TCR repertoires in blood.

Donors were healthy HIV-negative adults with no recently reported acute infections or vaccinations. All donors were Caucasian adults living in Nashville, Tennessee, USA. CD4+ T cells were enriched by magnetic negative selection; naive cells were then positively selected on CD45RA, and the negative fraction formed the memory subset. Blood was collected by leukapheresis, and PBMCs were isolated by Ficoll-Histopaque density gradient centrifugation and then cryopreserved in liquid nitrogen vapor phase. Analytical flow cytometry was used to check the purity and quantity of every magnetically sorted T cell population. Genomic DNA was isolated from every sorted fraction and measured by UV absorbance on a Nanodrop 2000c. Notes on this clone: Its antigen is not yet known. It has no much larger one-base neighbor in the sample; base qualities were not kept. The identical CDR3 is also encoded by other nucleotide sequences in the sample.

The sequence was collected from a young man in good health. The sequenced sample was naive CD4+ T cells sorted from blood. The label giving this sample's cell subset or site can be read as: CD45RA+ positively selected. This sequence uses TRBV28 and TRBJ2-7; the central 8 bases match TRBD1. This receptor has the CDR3 CASSLDRVVYEQYF. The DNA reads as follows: TGTGCCAGCAGCCTGGACAGGGTCGTCTACGAGCAGTACTTC.